Each of the 29 T cell receptor beta chains below was sequenced from the same sample in a study of T cells in narcolepsy. This table comes from immunoSEQ multiplex PCR, and its TCRdb copy is limited to in-frame clones, with some not included. The sample has roughly 35,000 clones, 70% to 90% seen once. The sample consisted of CD45RA- memory CD4+ T cells from PBMCs. Receptors were obtained from a human donor with narcolepsy.

The genes are TRBV19 and TRBJ2-2; weak D call: TRBD1 (5 bases). With 3 bases removed from V and 5 bases from J, the gap between germline ends came to 13 bases. The germline CDR1 and CDR2 sequences are LNHDA and SQIVND (reference sequence). The CDR3 spans 15 residues. The CDR3 DNA reads as TGTGCCAGTAGTATGTGGGGCCTCGGGACCGGGGAGCTGTTTTTT. This encodes CASSMWGLGTGELFF.

The rearrangement uses TRBV27 and TRBJ1-6; the match to TRBD1 covers 7 bases. CDR1 and CDR2 from the germline V gene are MNHEY and SMNVEV (reference sequence). The V gene end was trimmed by 3 bases and the J gene end by 3 bases; junction bases not matched to a gene: 8. The CDR3 is 17 residues long. In DNA, the CDR3 is TGTGCCAGCAGTTTTGATGGGGACAGCGGCTATAATTCACCCCTCCACTTT. Translation gives CASSFDGDSGYNSPLHF.

The chain carries TRBV5-1 and TRBJ1-5; no clear D. The V gene lost 5 bases and the J gene lost 0 bases, with 12 bases spanning the gap. There are 15 residues in the CDR3. Germline V gives CDR1 SGHRS, CDR2 YFSETQ. CDR3 residues: CASSLDNYSNQPQHF. CDR3 bases: TGCGCCAGCAGTCTCGACAACTATAGCAATCAGCCCCAGCATTTT.

The chain couples TRBV2 to TRBJ2-6; no definite D call. Germline V CDR1 and CDR2: SNHLY, FYNNEI. V shed 1 base and J shed 8 bases, with 12 bases lying between them. The CDR3 sequence is 15 residues long. The CDR3 DNA follows: TGTGCCAGCAGTGAAGTCACAAGTTTGACCAACGTCCTGACTTTC. Translation gives CASSEVTSLTNVLTF.

The chain is built from TRBV19 and TRBJ2-1, with 11 nucleotides matching TRBD2. Trimming removed 3 bases from V and 3 bases from J; junction bases left unmatched: 10. This CDR3 spans 18 amino acids. From germline, CDR1 is LNHDA and CDR2 SQIVND (reference sequence). CDR3 DNA: TGTGCCAGTAGTATTTATCGACTAGCGGGGATCAGCTACAATGAGCAGTTCTTC. It translates to CASSIYRLAGISYNEQFF.

The chain recombines TRBV4-3 with TRBJ2-3, with 12 bases fitting TRBD2. The germline V gene has CDR1 LGHNA and CDR2 YSLEER. The V gene end was trimmed by 0 bases and the J gene end by 1 base; junction bases not matched to a gene: 2. The CDR3 contains 17 residues. The CDR3 loop is CASSQDASGGGTDTQYF. The CDR3 DNA follows: TGCGCCAGCAGCCAAGACGCTAGCGGGGGGGGCACAGATACGCAGTATTTT.

J is TRBJ2-3 and V is TRBV23-1; 7 positions match TRBD2. TRBV23-1 is sorted into the ORF group, with uncertain function. V lost 4 bases, J lost 4 bases, and 14 bases stayed unmatched. CDR3 length: 17 residues. The DNA of the CDR3 is TGCGCCAGCAGTCCCGGGCCCAAGCGGGGAGCCCCAGATACGCAGTATTTT. This translates into CASSPGPKRGAPDTQYF.

The V and J genes are TRBV27 and TRBJ2-5, with a tentative D call TRBD2 (5 bases). This CDR3 has 13 amino acids. Germline assignment: CDR1 MNHEY and CDR2 SMNVEV (reference sequence). Trimming left V 5 bases short and J 4 bases short, with 11 bases between. CDR3 DNA: TGTGCCAGCAGTCCGGGGAACACAGAGACCCAGTACTTC. Residues: CASSPGNTETQYF.

The J gene is TRBJ1-2, the V gene TRBV7-2, with 9 bases aligning to TRBD1. The CDR3 extends over 15 amino acids. Per the germline V gene, CDR1 is SGHTA and CDR2 is FQGNSA. Losses at the gene ends were 6 bases for V and 4 bases for J; bases not matched to a gene: 9. CDR3 nucleotides: TGTGCCAGCAGTTCCGACAGGGGGAACTTCTATGGCTACACCTTC. The encoded protein is CASSSDRGNFYGYTF.

The V and J genes are TRBV18 and TRBJ1-2, with D hard to call. CDR1 is KGHSH, CDR2 LQKENI, per germline. The CDR3 contains 15 residues. With 2 bases removed from V and 0 bases from J, the gap between germline ends came to 10 bases. CDR3 protein: CASSPRPAPNYGYTF. The CDR3 nucleotides read TGTGCCAGCTCACCAAGGCCGGCTCCTAACTATGGCTACACCTTC.

V gene TRBV18 combines with J gene TRBJ2-7, with 7 bases that match TRBD1. The CDR3 runs to 14 residues. V trimming: 2 bases; J trimming: 7 bases; junction bases outside the gene matches: 8. Germline V gene sequence: CDR1 KGHSH, CDR2 LQKENI. DNA for the CDR3: TGTGCCAGCTCACCAAACAGGGGCCCTAGGGAGCAGTACTTC. This encodes CASSPNRGPREQYF.

The V call is TRBV28, the J call TRBJ1-5; D call uncertain. The CDR3 spans 12 residues. Germline V gives CDR1 MDHEN, CDR2 SYDVKM. V lost 6 bases to trimming and J lost 9 bases, with 12 bases between them. CDR3 in amino acids: CASRRPRGPQHF. CDR3 DNA sequence: TGTGCCAGCAGGCGGCCACGTGGGCCCCAGCATTTT.

The genes are TRBV10-3 and TRBJ2-2, with D possibly TRBD1 on 6 matching bases. This CDR3 is 15 amino acids long. V lost 6 bases and J lost 3, with 14 bases in between. Germline V lookup: CDR1 ENHRY, CDR2 SYGVKD. The CDR3 is CAISPQGIYTGELFF. The DNA for the CDR3 is TGTGCCATCAGCCCCCAGGGGATCTACACCGGGGAGCTGTTTTTT.

The chain uses TRBV18 and TRBJ2-5; D possibly corresponds to TRBD1 (5 bases). This CDR3 comprises 15 residues. Germline V gives CDR1 KGHSH, CDR2 LQKENI. Trimming removed 3 bases at V and 5 bases at J, with 16 bases between. CDR3 amino acids: CASSPPMGLGETQYF. In DNA form, the CDR3 reads TGTGCCAGCTCACCTCCGATGGGGCTAGGGGAGACCCAGTACTTC.

V and J are TRBV6-5 and TRBJ2-7; 7 positions match TRBD1. From germline, CDR1 is MNHEY and CDR2 SVGAGI. The J segment lost 2 bases and the V segment lost 5 bases, leaving 6 bases of the junction unmatched. This CDR3 spans 14 amino acids. The chain's CDR3 is CASSVSQGPYEQYF. CDR3 in DNA: TGTGCCAGCAGTGTCTCACAGGGGCCCTACGAGCAGTACTTC.

This sequence joins TRBV7-9 and TRBJ1-1; TRBD1 is a possible D gene (5 bases). CDR1 and CDR2 (germline): SEHNR, FQNEAQ (reference sequence). The CDR3 extends over 13 amino acids. Between the trimmed V and J ends, which lost 5 bases and 1 base, there was a span of 8 bases. The CDR3 bases are TGTGCCAGCAGCAGAGGACAGAACACTGAAGCTTTCTTT. Translation gives CASSRGQNTEAFF.

Here the CDR3 DNA reads TGTGCCAGCAGCTTAGGTCACCGCTACGAGCAGTACTTC. This encodes CASSLGHRYEQYF. The chain carries TRBV7-2 and TRBJ2-7; unclear D gene. Germline CDR1 SGHTA, CDR2 FQGNSA. The CDR3 extends over 13 amino acids. The V gene lost 1 base and the J gene lost 3 bases, with 7 bases spanning the gap.

The chain combines TRBV5-1 with TRBJ2-1; TRBD2 matches 7 bases. The J segment lost 9 bases and the V segment lost 0 bases, leaving 3 bases of the junction unmatched. CDR1 and CDR2 (germline): SGHRS, YFSETQ. The CDR3 covers 13 residues. The DNA of the CDR3 is TGCGCCAGCAGCTTGGAACTAGCGTCTGAGCAGTTCTTC. Translating it yields CASSLELASEQFF. Complete variable domain (other parts from reference TRBV5-1 and TRBJ2-1): KAGVTQTPRYLIKTRGQQVTLSCSPISGHRSVSWYQQTPGQGLQFLFEYFSETQRNKGNFPGRFSGRQFSNSRSEMNVSTLELGDSALYLCASSLELASEQFFGPGTRLTVL.

The chain carries TRBV6-5 and TRBJ2-5; TRBD1 agrees at 11 bases. The J call is uncertain, as TRBJ2-7 better fits the DNA end. Germline V gene sequence: CDR1 MNHEY, CDR2 SVGAGI. The CDR3 sequence is 15 residues long. CDR3 residues: CASSSPGQGVLEQYF. As DNA, the CDR3 is TGTGCCAGCAGTTCACCGGGACAGGGGGTTCTCGAGCAGTACTTC.

The chain links TRBV27 to TRBJ1-1; D may be TRBD1 (5 bases). This CDR3 is built from 13 residues. V shed 10 bases and J shed 0 bases, with 12 bases lying between them. Germline CDR1 and CDR2: MNHEY and SMNVEV (reference sequence). The DNA of the CDR3 is TGTGCCACCGCGGGGGGTTTGAACACTGAAGCTTTCTTT. Amino acid sequence: CATAGGLNTEAFF.

This chain connects TRBV5-1 to TRBJ2-1, with D possibly TRBD2 on 5 matching bases. The CDR3 extends over 15 amino acids. Per germline, CDR1 SGHRS and CDR2 YFSETQ. V dropped 1 base and J dropped 0 bases, with 8 bases sitting between them. The CDR3 DNA follows: TGCGCCAGCAGCTTGCCGGGGAGCTCCTACAATGAGCAGTTCTTC. It specifies CASSLPGSSYNEQFF.

V is TRBV7-2 and J is TRBJ1-6; D is uncertain. The germline V gene has CDR1 SGHTA and CDR2 FQGNSA. The CDR3 has 12 amino acids. With 1 base removed from V and 9 bases from J, the gap between germline ends came to 4 bases. CDR3 loop: CASSLVGSPLHF. CDR3 sequence (DNA): TGTGCCAGCAGCTTAGTTGGTTCACCCCTCCACTTT.

The V gene is TRBV18, the J gene TRBJ1-4; D not resolved. The V end was cut by 5 bases, the J end by 2 bases, with 18 bases between. The CDR3 contains 17 residues. CDR1 and CDR2 from the germline V gene are KGHSH and LQKENI. The CDR3 DNA follows: TGTGCCAGCTCAAGCCGGGAGCCCGTCGGGACTAATGAAAAACTGTTTTTT. Amino acids: CASSSREPVGTNEKLFF. The variable domain in full, with the rest retrieved from reference TRBV18 and TRBJ1-4, is NAGVMQNPRHLVRRRGQEARLRCSPMKGHSHVYWYRQLPEEGLKFMVYLQKENIIDESGMPKERFSAEFPKEGPSILRIQQVVRGDSAAYFCASSSREPVGTNEKLFFGSGTQLSVL.

A few counts support this clone. The chain combines TRBV30 with TRBJ1-1, with a weak D call TRBD1 (6 bases). Trimming left V 3 bases short and J 3 bases short, with 14 bases between. The CDR3 is 14 amino acids. Germline lookup yields CDR1 GTSNPN and CDR2 SVGIG (reference sequence). CDR3 in DNA: TGTGCCTGGAGGAGCCCCGACAGGTACACTGAAGCTTTCTTT. This sequence encodes CAWRSPDRYTEAFF.

The V call is TRBV4-3, the J call TRBJ2-3, with D perhaps being TRBD1 or TRBD2 (5 bases each). CDR3 length: 13 amino acids. Germline V gives CDR1 LGHNA, CDR2 YSLEER. V gave up 1 base and J gave up 6 bases, with 8 bases separating them. The CDR3 nucleotides read TGCGCCAGCAGCCAAGCCGGGGCCGATACGCAGTATTTT. Translating gives CASSQAGADTQYF.

This chain uses TRBV7-7 with TRBJ2-3, with TRBD2 matching over 7 bases. The CDR3 covers 14 residues. Germline trimming cut 5 bases from V and 2 bases from J; bases unmatched to any gene: 4. CDR1 SSHAT and CDR2 FNYEAQ come from the germline V gene (reference sequence). The CDR3 spells CASSLRGDTDTQYF. CDR3 nucleotides: TGTGCCAGCAGCCTCCGGGGGGACACAGATACGCAGTATTTT.

J is TRBJ1-2 and V is TRBV28; D possibly corresponds to TRBD1 (5 bases). This CDR3 contains 14 residues. The germline V gene encodes CDR1 MDHEN and CDR2 SYDVKM. V was shortened by 5 bases and J by 0 bases, with 10 bases between the two germline ends. The CDR3 reads CASSPGLTNYGYTF. The CDR3 DNA is TGTGCCAGCAGTCCAGGGCTCACTAACTATGGCTACACCTTC.

This clone was seen only a few times. The chain carries TRBV6-1 and TRBJ2-1, with 10 bases fitting TRBD1. The CDR3 runs 14 residues. Germline V gene sequence: CDR1 MNHNS, CDR2 SASEGT. V shed 4 bases and J 9 bases; nucleotides not matched to a gene: 6. CDR3 loop: CASSASGTGVEQFF. The CDR3 region has the DNA TGTGCCAGCAGTGCTTCCGGGACAGGGGTTGAGCAGTTCTTC.

The J gene is TRBJ1-4, the V gene TRBV7-8; 10 bases are a match to TRBD1. Germline V CDR1 and CDR2: SGHVS, FQNEAQ. Losses at the gene ends were 5 bases for V and 2 bases for J; bases not matched to a gene: 8. The CDR3 consists of 17 residues. The CDR3 nucleotides are TGTGCCAGCAGCCTCCAGGACAGGGGGAGGACTAATGAAAAACTGTTTTTT. It encodes CASSLQDRGRTNEKLFF.